One sample yielded the 3 T cell receptor beta chains listed below, sequenced in a study of cytomegalovirus exposure and HLA in healthy donors. The data were produced by immunoSEQ multiplex PCR, yet TCRdb's version contains in-frame clones alone and is incomplete. The sample holds over 200,000 clones; over 65% are singletons and the top ten take roughly 5.7%. Sequencing input: PBMCs. The origin of the receptors is a woman younger than 35 in good health and CMV-seronegative.

This clone is a singleton in its sample. V and J are TRBV4-1 and TRBJ1-2; D is unresolved. The V end was cut by 1 base, the J end by 7 bases, with 13 bases between. Germline CDR1 reads MGHRA; CDR2 reads YSYEKL. The CDR3 covers 14 residues. CDR3 in DNA: TGCGCCAGCAGCCAAGTAACGCTGAGGGTTGGCTACACCTTC. This encodes CASSQVTLRVGYTF.

This clone showed up just once. V is TRBV11-2 and J is TRBJ2-1; possibly TRBD1 for D (6 bases). Trimming took off 1 base at V and 10 bases at J, with 11 bases between the two ends. The CDR3 contains 13 residues. Per the germline V gene, CDR1 is SGHAT and CDR2 is FQNNGV. The CDR3 region has the DNA TGTGCCAGCAGCTTAGTCCAGGGGACAGAGCAGTTCTTC. Amino acids: CASSLVQGTEQFF.

The chain combines TRBV27 with TRBJ2-7, with D tentatively TRBD2 (5 bases). The CDR3 runs to 14 residues. Germline-derived CDR1 and CDR2 are MNHEY and SMNVEV (reference sequence). The V and J ends lost 5 bases and 4 bases respectively, with 15 bases between them. CDR3 bases: TGTGCCAGCAGTCTAAGCTACCCGGGATACGAGCAGTACTTC. This translates into CASSLSYPGYEQYF.